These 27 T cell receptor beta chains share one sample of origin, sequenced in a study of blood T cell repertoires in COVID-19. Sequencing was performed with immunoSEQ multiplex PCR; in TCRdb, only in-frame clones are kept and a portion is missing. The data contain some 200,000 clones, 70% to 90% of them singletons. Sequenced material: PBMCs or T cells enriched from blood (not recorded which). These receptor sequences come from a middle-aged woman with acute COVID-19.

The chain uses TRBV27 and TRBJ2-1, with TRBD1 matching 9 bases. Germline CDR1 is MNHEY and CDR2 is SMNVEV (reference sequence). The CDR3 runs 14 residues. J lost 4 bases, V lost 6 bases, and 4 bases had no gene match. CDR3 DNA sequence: TGTGCCAGCAGCCCCGGGACAGGGTACAATGAGCAGTTCTTC. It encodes CASSPGTGYNEQFF.

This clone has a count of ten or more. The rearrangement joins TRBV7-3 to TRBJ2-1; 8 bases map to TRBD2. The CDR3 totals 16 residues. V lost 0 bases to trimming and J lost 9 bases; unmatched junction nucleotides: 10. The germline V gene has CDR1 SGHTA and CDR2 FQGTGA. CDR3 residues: CASSLTGLVSSGEQFF. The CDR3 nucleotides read TGTGCCAGCAGCTTAACGGGACTAGTTTCTTCCGGTGAGCAGTTCTTC.

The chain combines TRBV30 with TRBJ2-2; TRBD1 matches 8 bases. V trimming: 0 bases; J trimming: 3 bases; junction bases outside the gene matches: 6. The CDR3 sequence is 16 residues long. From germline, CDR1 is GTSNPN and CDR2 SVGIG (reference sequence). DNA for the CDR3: TGTGCCTGGAGTGTAGCCAGGGGGCTCGACACCGGGGAGCTGTTTTTT. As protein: CAWSVARGLDTGELFF.

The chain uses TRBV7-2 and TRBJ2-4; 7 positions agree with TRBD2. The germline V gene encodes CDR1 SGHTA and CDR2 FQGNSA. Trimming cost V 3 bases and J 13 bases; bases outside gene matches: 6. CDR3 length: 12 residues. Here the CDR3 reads CASSFGGGGQYF. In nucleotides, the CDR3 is TGTGCCAGCAGCTTTGGCGGGGGAGGGCAGTACTTC.

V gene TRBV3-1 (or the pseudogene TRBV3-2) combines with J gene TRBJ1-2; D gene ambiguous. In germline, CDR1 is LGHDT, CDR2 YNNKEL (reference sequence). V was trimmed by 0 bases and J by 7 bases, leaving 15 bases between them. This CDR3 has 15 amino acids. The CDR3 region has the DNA TGTGCCAGCAGCCAAGAAACGGCGGGCTCTGGTGGCTACACCTTC. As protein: CASSQETAGSGGYTF.

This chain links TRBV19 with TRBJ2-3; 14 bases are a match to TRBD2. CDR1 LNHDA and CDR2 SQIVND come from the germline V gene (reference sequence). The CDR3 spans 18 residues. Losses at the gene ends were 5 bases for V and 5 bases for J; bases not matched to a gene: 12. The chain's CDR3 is CASSSPGLAGDRGDTQYF. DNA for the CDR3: TGTGCCAGTAGTTCCCCGGGACTAGCGGGAGATCGGGGAGATACGCAGTATTTT.

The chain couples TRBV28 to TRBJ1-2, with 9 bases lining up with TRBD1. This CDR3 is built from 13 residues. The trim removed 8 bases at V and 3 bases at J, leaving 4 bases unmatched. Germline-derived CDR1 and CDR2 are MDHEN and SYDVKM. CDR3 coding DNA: TGTGCCAGCCGGGACAGGGCCGACTATGGCTACACCTTC. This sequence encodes CASRDRADYGYTF.

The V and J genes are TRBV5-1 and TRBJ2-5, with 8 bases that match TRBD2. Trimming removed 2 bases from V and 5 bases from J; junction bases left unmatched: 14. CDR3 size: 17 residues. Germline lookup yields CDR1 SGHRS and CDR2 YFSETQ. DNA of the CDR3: TGCGCCAGCAGCTTAGGCGGGGGGACTCTCGGAAGGGAGACCCAGTACTTC. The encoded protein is CASSLGGGTLGRETQYF.

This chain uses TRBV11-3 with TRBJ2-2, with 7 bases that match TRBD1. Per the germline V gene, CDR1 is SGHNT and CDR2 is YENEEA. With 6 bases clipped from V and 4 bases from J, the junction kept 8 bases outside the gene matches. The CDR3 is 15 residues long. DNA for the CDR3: TGTGCCAGCAGACTGGACAGGTGGGGCACCGGGGAGCTGTTTTTT. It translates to CASRLDRWGTGELFF.

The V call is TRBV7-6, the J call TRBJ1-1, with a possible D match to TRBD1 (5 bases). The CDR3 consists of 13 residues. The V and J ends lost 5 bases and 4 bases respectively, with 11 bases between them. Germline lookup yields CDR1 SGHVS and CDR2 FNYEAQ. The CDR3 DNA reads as TGTGCCAGCAGCCGTACTCAGGGCACTGAAGCTTTCTTT. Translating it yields CASSRTQGTEAFF.

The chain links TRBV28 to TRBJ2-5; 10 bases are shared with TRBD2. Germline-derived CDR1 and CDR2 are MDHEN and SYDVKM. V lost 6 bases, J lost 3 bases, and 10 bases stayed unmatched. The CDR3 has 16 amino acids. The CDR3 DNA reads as TGTGCCAGCAGCCCCGCCGGGCTAGCGGGAGAAGAGACCCAGTACTTC. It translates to CASSPAGLAGEETQYF.

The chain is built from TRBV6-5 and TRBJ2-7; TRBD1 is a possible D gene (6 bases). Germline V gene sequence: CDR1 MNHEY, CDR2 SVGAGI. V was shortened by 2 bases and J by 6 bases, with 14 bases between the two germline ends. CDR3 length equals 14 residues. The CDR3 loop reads CASSYNYRVREQYF. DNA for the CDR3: TGTGCCAGCAGTTACAACTACAGGGTGCGCGAGCAGTACTTC.

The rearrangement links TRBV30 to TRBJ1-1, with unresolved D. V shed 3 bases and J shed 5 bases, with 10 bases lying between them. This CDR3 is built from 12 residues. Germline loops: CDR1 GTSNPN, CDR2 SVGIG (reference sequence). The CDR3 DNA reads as TGTGCCTGGAGCAGTCGAAGTACTGAAGCTTTCTTT. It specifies CAWSSRSTEAFF.

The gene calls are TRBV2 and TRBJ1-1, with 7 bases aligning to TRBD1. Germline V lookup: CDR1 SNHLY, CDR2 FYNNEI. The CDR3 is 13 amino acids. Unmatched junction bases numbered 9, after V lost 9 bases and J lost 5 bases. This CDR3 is CASFPGQWTEAFF. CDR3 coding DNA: TGTGCCAGTTTCCCGGGACAGTGGACTGAAGCTTTCTTT. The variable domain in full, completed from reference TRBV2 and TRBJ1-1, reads EPEVTQTPSHQVTQMGQEVILRCVPISNHLYFYWYRQILGQKVEFLVSFYNNEISEKSEIFDDQFSVERPDGSNFTLKIRSTKLEDSAMYFCASFPGQWTEAFFGQGTRLTVV.

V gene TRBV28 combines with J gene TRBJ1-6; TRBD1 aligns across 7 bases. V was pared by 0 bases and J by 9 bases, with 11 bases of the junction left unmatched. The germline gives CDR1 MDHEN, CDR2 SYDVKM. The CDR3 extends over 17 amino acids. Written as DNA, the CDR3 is TGTGCCAGCAGTTTATGGATGGAGGGGGCAAATTTTTCACCCCTCCACTTT. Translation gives CASSLWMEGANFSPLHF.

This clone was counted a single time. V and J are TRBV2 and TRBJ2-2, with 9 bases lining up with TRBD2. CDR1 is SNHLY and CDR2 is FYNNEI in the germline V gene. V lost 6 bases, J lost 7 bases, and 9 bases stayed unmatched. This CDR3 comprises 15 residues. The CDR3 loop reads CASRRRGGGFGELFF. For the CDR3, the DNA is TGTGCCAGCAGAAGGCGGGGGGGAGGTTTCGGGGAGCTGTTTTTT. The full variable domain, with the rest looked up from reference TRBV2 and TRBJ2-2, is EPEVTQTPSHQVTQMGQEVILRCVPISNHLYFYWYRQILGQKVEFLVSFYNNEISEKSEIFDDQFSVERPDGSNFTLKIRSTKLEDSAMYFCASRRRGGGFGELFFGEGSRLTVL.

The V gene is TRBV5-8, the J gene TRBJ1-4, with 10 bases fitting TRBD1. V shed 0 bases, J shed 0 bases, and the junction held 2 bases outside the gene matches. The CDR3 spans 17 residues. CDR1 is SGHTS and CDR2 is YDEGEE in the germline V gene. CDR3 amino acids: CASSLDGQGATNEKLFF. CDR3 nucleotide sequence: TGTGCCAGCAGCTTGGACGGACAGGGGGCAACTAATGAAAAACTGTTTTTT.

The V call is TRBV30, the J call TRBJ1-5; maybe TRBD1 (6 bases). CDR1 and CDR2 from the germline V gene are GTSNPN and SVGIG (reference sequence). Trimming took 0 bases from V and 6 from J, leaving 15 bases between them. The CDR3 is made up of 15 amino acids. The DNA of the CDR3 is TGTGCCTGGAGTGTACGGGACATCGGGCGTCAGCCCCAGCATTTT. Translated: CAWSVRDIGRQPQHF.

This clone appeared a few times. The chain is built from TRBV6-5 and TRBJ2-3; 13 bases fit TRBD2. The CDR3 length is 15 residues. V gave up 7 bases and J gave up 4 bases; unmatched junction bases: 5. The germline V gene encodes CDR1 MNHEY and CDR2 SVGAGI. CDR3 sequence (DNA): TGTGCCAGCAATAGACTAGCGGGAGGTTCAGATACGCAGTATTTT. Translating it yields CASNRLAGGSDTQYF.

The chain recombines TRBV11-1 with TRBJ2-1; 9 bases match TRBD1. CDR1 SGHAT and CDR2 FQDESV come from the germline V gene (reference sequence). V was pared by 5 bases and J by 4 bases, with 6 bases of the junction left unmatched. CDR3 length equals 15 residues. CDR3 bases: TGTGCCAGCAGCGGACAGGGGTGGGAATACAATGAGCAGTTCTTC. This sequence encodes CASSGQGWEYNEQFF. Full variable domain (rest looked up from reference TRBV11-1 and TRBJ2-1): EAEVAQSPRYKITEKSQAVAFWCDPISGHATLYWYRQILGQGPELLVQFQDESVVDDSQLPKDRFSAERLKGVDSTLKIQPAELGDSAMYLCASSGQGWEYNEQFFGPGTRLTVL.

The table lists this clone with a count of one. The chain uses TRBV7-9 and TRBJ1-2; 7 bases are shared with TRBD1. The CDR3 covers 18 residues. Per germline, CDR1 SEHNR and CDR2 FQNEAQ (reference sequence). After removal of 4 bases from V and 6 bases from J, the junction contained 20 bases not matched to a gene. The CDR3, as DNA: TGTGCCAGCAGCTCTTACCCATCGGGATTCGGGACAGAGAATGGCTACACCTTC. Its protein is CASSSYPSGFGTENGYTF.

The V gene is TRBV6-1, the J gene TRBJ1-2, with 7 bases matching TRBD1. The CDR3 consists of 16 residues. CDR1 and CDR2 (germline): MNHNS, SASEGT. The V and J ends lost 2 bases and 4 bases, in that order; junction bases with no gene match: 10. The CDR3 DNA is TGTGCCAGCAGTGAACCGGGACAGCCTACTTTCTATGGCTACACCTTC. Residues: CASSEPGQPTFYGYTF.

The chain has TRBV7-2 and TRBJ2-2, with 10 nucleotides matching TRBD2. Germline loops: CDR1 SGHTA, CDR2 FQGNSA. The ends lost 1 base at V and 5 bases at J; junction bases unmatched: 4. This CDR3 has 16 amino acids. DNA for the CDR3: TGTGCCAGCAGCTTAGGACTAGCGGGTAAAACCGGGGAGCTGTTTTTT. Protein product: CASSLGLAGKTGELFF.

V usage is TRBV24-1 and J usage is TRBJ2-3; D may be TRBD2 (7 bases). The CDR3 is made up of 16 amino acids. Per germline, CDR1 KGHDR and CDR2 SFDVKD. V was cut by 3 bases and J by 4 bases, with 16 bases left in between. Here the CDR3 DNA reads TGTGCCACCAGTGATCCGGGGGGCGGCCTTGCAGATACGCAGTATTTT. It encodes CATSDPGGGLADTQYF.

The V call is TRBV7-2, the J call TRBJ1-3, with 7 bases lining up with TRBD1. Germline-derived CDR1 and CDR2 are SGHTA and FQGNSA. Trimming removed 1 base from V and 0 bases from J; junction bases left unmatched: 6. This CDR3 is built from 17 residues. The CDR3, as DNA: TGTGCCAGCAGCTTAGAGGGGACAGCCGCCTCTGGAAACACCATATATTTT. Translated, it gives CASSLEGTAASGNTIYF.

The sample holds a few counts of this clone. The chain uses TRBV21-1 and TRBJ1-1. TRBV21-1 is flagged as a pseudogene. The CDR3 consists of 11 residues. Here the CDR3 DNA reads TGTGCCAGCAGCCTCCGCGCGGAAGCTTTCTTT. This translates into CASSLRAEAFF.

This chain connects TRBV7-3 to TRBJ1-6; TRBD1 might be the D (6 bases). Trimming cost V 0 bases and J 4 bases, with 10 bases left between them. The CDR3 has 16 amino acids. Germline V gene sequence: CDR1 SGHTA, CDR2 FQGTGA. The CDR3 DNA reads TGTGCCAGCAGCTTAACGGGCAGGGGATATAATTCACCCCTCCACTTT. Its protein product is CASSLTGRGYNSPLHF. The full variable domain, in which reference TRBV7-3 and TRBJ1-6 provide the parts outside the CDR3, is GAGVSQTPSNKVTEKGKYVELRCDPISGHTALYWYRQSLGQGPEFLIYFQGTGAADDSGLPNDRFFAVRPEGSVSTLKIQRTERGDSAVYLCASSLTGRGYNSPLHFGNGTRLTVT.